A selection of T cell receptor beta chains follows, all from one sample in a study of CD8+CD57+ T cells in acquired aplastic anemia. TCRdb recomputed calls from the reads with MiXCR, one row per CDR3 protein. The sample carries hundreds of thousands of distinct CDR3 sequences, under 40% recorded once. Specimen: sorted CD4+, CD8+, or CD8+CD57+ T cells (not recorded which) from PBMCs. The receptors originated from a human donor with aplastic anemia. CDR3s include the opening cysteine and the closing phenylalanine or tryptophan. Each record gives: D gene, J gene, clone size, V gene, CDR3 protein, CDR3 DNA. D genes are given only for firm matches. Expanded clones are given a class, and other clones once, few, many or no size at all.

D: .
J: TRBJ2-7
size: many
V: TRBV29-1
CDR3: CSVEEWGWGSYEQYF
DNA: TGCAGCGTTGAGGAGTGGGGCTGGGGCTCCTACGAGCAGTACTTC

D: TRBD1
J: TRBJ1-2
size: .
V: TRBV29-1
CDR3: CSVLTSDRQFYGYTF
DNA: TGCAGCGTCCTAACCTCGGACAGGCAGTTCTATGGCTACACCTTC

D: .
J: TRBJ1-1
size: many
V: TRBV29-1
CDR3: CSAQGTYAEAFF
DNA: TGCAGCGCCCAAGGGACGTACGCTGAAGCTTTCTTT

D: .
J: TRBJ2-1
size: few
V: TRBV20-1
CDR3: CSARSLKSSAYNEQFF
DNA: TGCAGTGCTAGATCCCTAAAGAGTTCCGCCTACAATGAGCAGTTCTTC

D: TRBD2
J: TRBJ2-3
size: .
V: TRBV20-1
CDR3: CSATTSGGAQYF
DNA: TGCAGTGCAACGACTAGCGGGGGGGCGCAGTATTTT

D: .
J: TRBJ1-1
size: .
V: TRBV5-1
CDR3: CASSRDGAGMPEAFF
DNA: TGCGCCAGCAGCCGTGATGGGGCAGGGATGCCTGAAGCTTTCTTT

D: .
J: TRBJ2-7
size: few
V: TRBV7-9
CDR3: CASSFILAPYEQYF
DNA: TGTGCCAGCAGCTTTATACTCGCCCCTTACGAGCAGTACTTC

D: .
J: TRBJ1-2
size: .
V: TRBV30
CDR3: CAWTRDGEGYTF
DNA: TGTGCCTGGACCAGAGATGGGGAGGGCTACACCTTC

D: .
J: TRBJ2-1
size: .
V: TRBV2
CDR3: CASFAGAIYNEQFF
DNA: TGTGCCAGCTTTGCGGGCGCCATCTACAATGAGCAGTTCTTC

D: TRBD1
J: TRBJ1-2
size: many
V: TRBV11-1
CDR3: CASSPGTAGYGYTF
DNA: TGTGCCAGCAGCCCGGGGACAGCCGGGTATGGCTACACCTTC

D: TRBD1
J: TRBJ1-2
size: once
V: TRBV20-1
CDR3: CSARAFTGTERGYTF
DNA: TGCAGTGCTAGAGCGTTCACCGGGACAGAGAGAGGCTACACCTTC

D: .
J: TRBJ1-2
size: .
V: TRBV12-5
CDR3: CASGLQPPDETRGYTF
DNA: TGTGCTAGTGGTTTACAACCCCCGGACGAGACGAGAGGCTACACCTTC

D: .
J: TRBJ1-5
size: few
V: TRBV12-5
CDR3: CASGTAGSNQPQHF
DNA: TGTGCTAGTGGCACTGCGGGTAGCAATCAGCCCCAGCATTTT

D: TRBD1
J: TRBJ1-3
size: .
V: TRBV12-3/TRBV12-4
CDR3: CASTPQGAMTGNTIYF
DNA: TGTGCCAGCACCCCACAGGGGGCGATGACTGGAAACACCATATATTTT

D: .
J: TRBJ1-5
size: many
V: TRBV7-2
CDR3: CASSFYSYSNQPQHF
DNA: TGTGCCAGCAGCTTCTACAGCTATAGCAATCAGCCCCAGCATTTT

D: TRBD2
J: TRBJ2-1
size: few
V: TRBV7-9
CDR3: CASELRTSGGNEQFF
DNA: TGTGCCAGTGAGCTCAGGACTAGCGGGGGTAATGAGCAGTTCTTC

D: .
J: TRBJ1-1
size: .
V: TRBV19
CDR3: CTSNVGLEAFF
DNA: TGTACCAGTAACGTGGGGCTGGAAGCTTTCTTT

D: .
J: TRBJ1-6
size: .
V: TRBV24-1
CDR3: CATSDRGGDSPLHF
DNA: TGTGCCACCAGTGACCGGGGTGGGGATTCACCCCTCCACTTT

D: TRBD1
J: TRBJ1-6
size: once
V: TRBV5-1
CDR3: CASSSRQGENSPLHF
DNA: TGCGCCAGCAGCAGCAGACAGGGGGAGAATTCACCCCTCCACTTT

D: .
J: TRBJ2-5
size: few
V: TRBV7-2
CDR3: CASSLAFQETQYF
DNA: TGTGCCAGCAGCTTGGCATTTCAAGAGACCCAGTACTTC

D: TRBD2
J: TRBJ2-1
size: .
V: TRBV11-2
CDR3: CASSSASGRGNNEQFF
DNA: TGTGCCAGCAGCTCCGCTAGCGGGAGGGGGAACAATGAGCAGTTCTTC

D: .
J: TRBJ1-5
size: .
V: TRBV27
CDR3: CASRRFANSNQPQHF
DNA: TGTGCCAGCAGAAGGTTCGCAAATAGCAATCAGCCCCAGCATTTT

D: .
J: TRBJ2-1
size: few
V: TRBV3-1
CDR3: CASSQELGQVSNEQFF
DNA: TGTGCCAGCAGCCAAGAGCTAGGGCAGGTATCAAATGAGCAGTTCTTC

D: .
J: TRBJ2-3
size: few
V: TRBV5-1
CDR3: CASSLTMDTQYF
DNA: TGCGCCAGCAGCTTAACCATGGATACGCAGTATTTT

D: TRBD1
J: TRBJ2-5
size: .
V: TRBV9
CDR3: CASSGTTGGRETQYF
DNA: TGTGCCAGCAGCGGAACCACAGGGGGCCGGGAGACCCAGTACTTC

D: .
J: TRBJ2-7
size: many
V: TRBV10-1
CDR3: CASSESGQPYEQYF
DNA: TGCGCCAGCAGTGAGTCGGGCCAGCCGTACGAGCAGTACTTC

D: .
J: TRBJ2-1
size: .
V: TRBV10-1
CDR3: CASSERDNRREQFF
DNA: TGCGCCAGCAGTGAACGGGACAACCGGCGCGAGCAGTTCTTC

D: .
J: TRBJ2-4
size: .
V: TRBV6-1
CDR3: CASSEDIQYF
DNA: TGTGCCAGCAGTGAAGACATTCAGTACTTC

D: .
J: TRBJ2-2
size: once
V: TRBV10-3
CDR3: CAISPTGGTGELFF
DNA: TGTGCCATCAGTCCTACAGGTGGTACCGGGGAGCTGTTTTTT

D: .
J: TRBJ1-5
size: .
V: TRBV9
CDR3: CASSVEGDYRQPQHF
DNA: TGTGCCAGCAGCGTAGAGGGGGATTATAGACAGCCCCAGCATTTT